These T cell receptor beta chains were read from a single sample in a study of shared clonotypes between healthy human individuals. Produced via immunoSEQ multiplex PCR; TCRdb's table is partial and in-frame only. The sample gives hundreds of thousands of clones, 92% of which show up once; about 24% is in the top ten. Sequencing input: naive CD8+ T cells sorted from blood. The origin of the receptors is a man between 25 and 39 years old in good health. Both conserved end residues are part of each CDR3. D genes are given only for firm matches. Clone sizes are given selectively: once, few, many, or a class where the clone is expanded.

v_gene	abundance	j_gene	d_gene	len	CDR3nt	CDR3aa
TRBV4-1	many	TRBJ2-7	.	13	TGCGCCAGCAGCCGGCCAGCCGACTACGAGCAGTACTTC	CASSRPADYEQYF
TRBV5-4	.	TRBJ1-1	.	15	TGTGCCAGCAGCTTGGAGGCTCCCAAGGCCACTGAAGCTTTCTTT	CASSLEAPKATEAFF
TRBV29-1	.	TRBJ2-4	.	13	TGCAGCGTTGAGTCGGGGGCCAAAAACATTCAGTACTTC	CSVESGAKNIQYF
TRBV29-1	.	TRBJ2-1	.	15	TGCAGCGTTGAAGACCCCGTCGGGGTTCGAGATGAGCAGTTCTTC	CSVEDPVGVRDEQFF
TRBV7-9	.	TRBJ2-1	.	16	TGTGCCAGCAGCCCTGCTCTAGCGGGACAGGGCAATGAGCAGTTCTTC	CASSPALAGQGNEQFF
TRBV5-5	.	TRBJ2-1	.	18	TGTGCCAGCAGCTTGAGGGAGGGCCCGGGACAGCCCTACAATGAGCAGTTCTTC	CASSLREGPGQPYNEQFF
TRBV7-9	few	TRBJ2-1	.	12	TGTGCCAGCAGCTTATATCCCAATGAGCAGTTCTTC	CASSLYPNEQFF
TRBV4-1	.	TRBJ2-1	TRBD2	17	TGCGCCAGCAGCCAAGAATTTAGCGGGAGGGCCAATAGTGAGCAGTTCTTC	CASSQEFSGRANSEQFF
TRBV13	.	TRBJ2-7	.	15	TGTGCCAGCAGCTTAAAAGGCGCATCCTCCTACGAGCAGTACTTC	CASSLKGASSYEQYF
TRBV18	.	TRBJ1-5	TRBD1	16	TGTGCCAGCTCCGAGGGACAGGCCCTCAGTTATCAGCCCCAGCATTTT	CASSEGQALSYQPQHF
TRBV11-2	.	TRBJ2-7	TRBD2	16	TGTGCCAGCAGCCCCGGGACTACCGAAACCTCCTACGAGCAGTACTTC	CASSPGTTETSYEQYF
TRBV19	.	TRBJ2-3	TRBD2	15	TGTGCCAGTAGTCTAGCGGGAGGCCTCGCAGATACGCAGTATTTT	CASSLAGGLADTQYF
TRBV7-9	.	TRBJ2-7	.	13	TGTGCCAGCAGCGTGGACATGTCCTACGAGCAGTACTTC	CASSVDMSYEQYF
TRBV6-1	once	TRBJ2-7	.	13	TGTGCCAGCAGCGACAGTACTTCAACCGAGCAGTACTTC	CASSDSTSTEQYF
TRBV18	.	TRBJ2-7	.	14	TGTGCCAGCTCACCAGAGGGGAGCTCCTACGAGCAGTACTTC	CASSPEGSSYEQYF
TRBV29-1	.	TRBJ1-1	TRBD1	12	TGCAGCGTCGTTACAGGGGGCACTGAAGCTTTCTTT	CSVVTGGTEAFF
TRBV4-1	once	TRBJ2-1	.	12	TGCGCCAGCAGCGAGGGGACTTCTGAGCAGTTCTTC	CASSEGTSEQFF
TRBV6-5	.	TRBJ1-5	.	14	TGTGCCAGCAGCCCCTTGGGGGGCGGTCAGCCCCAGCATTTT	CASSPLGGGQPQHF
TRBV13	.	TRBJ2-1	TRBD2	17	TGTGCCAGCAGCCAGCGGGGCGGAGAGGAGGACTACAATGAGCAGTTCTTC	CASSQRGGEEDYNEQFF
TRBV29-1	.	TRBJ1-4	TRBD1	14	TGCAGCGTTGAAGGAGGGGGCTCGGGTGAAAAACTGTTTTTT	CSVEGGGSGEKLFF
TRBV11-1	.	TRBJ2-1	TRBD2	16	TGTGCCAGCAGCGATCCTCTAGCGGGAAAAGGTAATGAGCAGTTCTTC	CASSDPLAGKGNEQFF
TRBV20-1	.	TRBJ2-7	.	11	TGCAGTGCTCGCAGCTCCTACGAGCAGTACTTC	CSARSSYEQYF
TRBV6-6	.	TRBJ2-1	TRBD2	15	TGTGCCAGCAGCCTGACTAGCGGGGGGGTAGGGGAGCAGTTCTTC	CASSLTSGGVGEQFF